This record looks at one T cell receptor beta chain sequence and its context. As yet, its antigen is unknown. These data come from a study of OX40 agonist ivuxolimab in advanced cancers. Study results and caveats: Among the nonresponders, some also had low normalized T-cell clonal expansion.

Repertoires were generated with immunoSEQ multiplex PCR, while TCRdb's copy carries only in-frame clones and drops some. The sample consists of over 75,000 clones, 87% of them appearing once. CDR1 SGHTA and CDR2 FQGTGA come from the germline V gene. The CDR3 has 14 amino acids. Between the trimmed V and J ends, which lost 2 bases and 1 base, there was a span of 8 bases. V gene TRBV7-3 combines with J gene TRBJ2-5, with D unclear. The specimen comprised CD4+ or CD8+ T cells sorted from blood, sampled in a trial of the OX40 agonist ivuxolimab. This clonotype was sampled from an adult with an advanced solid tumor such as melanoma, head and neck, liver or kidney cancer. The CDR3 spells CASSLGPSQETQYF. CDR3 DNA sequence: TGTGCCAGCAGCTTAGGGCCAAGCCAAGAGACCCAGTACTTC.